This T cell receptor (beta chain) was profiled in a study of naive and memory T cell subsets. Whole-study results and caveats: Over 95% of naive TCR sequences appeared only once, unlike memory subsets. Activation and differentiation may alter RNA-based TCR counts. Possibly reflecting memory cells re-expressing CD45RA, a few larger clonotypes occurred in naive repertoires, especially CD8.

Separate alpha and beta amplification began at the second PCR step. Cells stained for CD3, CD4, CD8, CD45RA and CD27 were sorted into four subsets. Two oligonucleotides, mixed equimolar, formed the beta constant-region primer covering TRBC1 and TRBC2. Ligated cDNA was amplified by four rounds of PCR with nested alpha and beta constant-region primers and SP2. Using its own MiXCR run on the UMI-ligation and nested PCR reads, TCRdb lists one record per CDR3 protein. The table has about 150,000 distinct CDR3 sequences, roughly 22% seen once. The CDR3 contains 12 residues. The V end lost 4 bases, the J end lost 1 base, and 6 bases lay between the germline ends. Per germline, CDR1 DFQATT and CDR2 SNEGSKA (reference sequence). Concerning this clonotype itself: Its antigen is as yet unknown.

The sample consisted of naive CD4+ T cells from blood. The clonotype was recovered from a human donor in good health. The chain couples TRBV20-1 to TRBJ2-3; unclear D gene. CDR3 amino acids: CSAKRGTDTQYF. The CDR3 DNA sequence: TGCAGTGCTAAAAGGGGCACAGATACGCAGTATTTT.